These T cell receptor beta chains were read from a single sample in a study of glioma-infiltrating T cells. MiXCR, run by TCRdb on the multiplex PCR reads, gives a single entry per CDR3 protein. The sample carries around 350,000 distinct CDR3 sequences, 41% recorded once. The sequenced material came from glioma tissue, nonneoplastic brain tissue, or PBMCs (not recorded which). These receptors were collected from a human donor with low-grade glioma or glioblastoma, undergoing nonglioma brain surgery, or in good health (not recorded which). Each CDR3 is given with its conserved first and last residue. D genes are given only for firm matches. Clone size is not always given. Where it is, it says once, few, many or a class for expanded clones.

TGTGCCAGCAGCTTAGGGCAGCGCACTGAAGCTTTCTTT	CASSLGQRTEAFF	-	many	TRBJ1-1	TRBV7-6
TGTGCCAGCCGCCCCGGGGAAAACATTCAGTACTTC	CASRPGENIQYF	-	once	TRBJ2-4	TRBV28
TGTGCCAGCCAGCGAGAAGAGACCCAGTACTTC	CASQREETQYF	-	many	TRBJ2-5	TRBV6-2/TRBV6-3
TGTGCTAGCAGCTTGGGAGGGTATGGTGAGCAGTTCTTC	CASSLGGYGEQFF	TRBD2	-	TRBJ2-1	TRBV7-7
TGTGCCAGCAGCTCCCAAGCCGCTACCTACAATGAGCAGTTCTTC	CASSSQAATYNEQFF	-	-	TRBJ2-1	TRBV7-3
TGTGCCAGCAGTCCGCCCGGTGAGCAGTTCTTC	CASSPPGEQFF	-	few	TRBJ2-1	TRBV12-3/TRBV12-4
TGTGCCAGCAGCCCTCCTGGTCCCTACGAGCAGTATTTC	CASSPPGPYEQYF	-	-	TRBJ2-7	TRBV7-3
TGTGCCAGCAGCCAAGATCCCAACCTCCGGACAGGCACCATGAACACTGAAGCTTTCTTT	CASSQDPNLRTGTMNTEAFF	TRBD1	few	TRBJ1-1	TRBV14
TGTGCCAGCTCAGCCCCCGGGGAGGATGGATTGGAGACCCAGTACTTC	CASSAPGEDGLETQYF	-	-	TRBJ2-5	TRBV18
TGTGCCAGCAGTTACGCCGGGCTACACTCCTACGAGCAGTACTTC	CASSYAGLHSYEQYF	-	few	TRBJ2-7	TRBV28
TGTGCCACCAGCAGAGTCGCAGGATCCTATCAGCCCCAGCATTTT	CATSRVAGSYQPQHF	-	many	TRBJ1-5	TRBV15
TGTGCCACCAGCAGATCGGGACTAGCGGGAGGGAATACGCAGTATTTT	CATSRSGLAGGNTQYF	TRBD2	many	TRBJ2-3	TRBV15
TGTGCCAGCACATGGCACGGCCTCTCCTACGAGCAGTACTTC	CASTWHGLSYEQYF	-	-	TRBJ2-7	TRBV7-9
TGTGCCAGCAGTTTACAGGGTGATCAGACCCAGTACTTC	CASSLQGDQTQYF	-	many	TRBJ2-5	TRBV27
TGTGCCAGCAGTTTAGGGAATCTGAGGGGCTACACCTTC	CASSLGNLRGYTF	-	few	TRBJ1-2	TRBV28
TGTGCCAGCAGCCAAGATTTGACTAGCGGGACCAATGAGCAGTTCTTC	CASSQDLTSGTNEQFF	TRBD2	-	TRBJ2-1	TRBV4-2
TGTGCCACCAGCAGAAAGTCTGGGCTACAAGGGGCCCAGAGCACAGATACGCAGTATTTT	CATSRKSGLQGAQSTDTQYF	-	few	TRBJ2-3	TRBV15
TGTGCCAGCAGCCTTGACAGCCAGCCGCAGTACTTC	CASSLDSQPQYF	-	-	TRBJ2-7	TRBV5-4
TGTGCCAGCACTCGGGGGGAGACCCAGTACTTC	CASTRGETQYF	-	many	TRBJ2-5	TRBV6-1
TGCAGTGCTAGAGATACGGGGGGAGCCACTAACACCGGGGAGCTGTTTTTT	CSARDTGGATNTGELFF	TRBD2	-	TRBJ2-2	TRBV20-1
TGTGCCAGCAGTCCCTGGTCCTCTGGGGCCAACGTCCTGACTTTC	CASSPWSSGANVLTF	-	few	TRBJ2-6	TRBV12-3/TRBV12-4
TGTGCCAGCAGATCAAACCGGGACAGTTACGAGCAGTTCTTC	CASRSNRDSYEQFF	TRBD1	-	TRBJ2-1	TRBV28
TGTGCCAGCAGTTCCGGGACTAGCGGGAGTAACGAGCAGTACTTC	CASSSGTSGSNEQYF	TRBD2	many	TRBJ2-7	TRBV27
TGCAGCGCCTGGGGGAATGAGCAGTTCTTC	CSAWGNEQFF	-	few	TRBJ2-1	TRBV20-1
TGTGCCACCAGCAGAGATTTGGCTAGCGGGACACTTGGTGAGCACTTC	CATSRDLASGTLGEHF	TRBD2	many	TRBJ2-7	TRBV15
TGTGCCAGCAGTTTCGTCTGCCCGTGGGAGACCCAGTACTTC	CASSFVCPWETQYF	-	-	TRBJ2-5	TRBV6-1
TGTGCCAGCTCACCACCTTCGGCAGCGGAAGGCTACACCTTC	CASSPPSAAEGYTF	-	-	TRBJ1-2	TRBV18
TGTGCCAGCAGGACGCAGGGCAAGGGGGCCGGGGGCGTGAACACTGAAGCTTTCTTT	CASRTQGKGAGGVNTEAFF	TRBD1	many	TRBJ1-1	TRBV25-1
TGTGCCAGCAGCCCGACAACAAGCCCATCCTACGAGCAGTACTTC	CASSPTTSPSYEQYF	-	-	TRBJ2-7	TRBV2
TGTGCCAGCAGTTGGAACGGCCGCGTAAAAGCTTTCTTT	CASSWNGRVKAFF	-	once	TRBJ1-1	TRBV12-3/TRBV12-4
TGTGCCAGCAGCTTAGGGGTTAGCGGGAGGGAAGGTCTGGGCGAGCAGTACTTC	CASSLGVSGREGLGEQYF	TRBD2	-	TRBJ2-7	TRBV25-1
TGTGCCAGCAGCTTAGCGGGCCTTTCCTACGAGCAGTACTTC	CASSLAGLSYEQYF	-	many	TRBJ2-7	TRBV7-2
TGTGCCAGCAGCCAAGATGGGACCGTAGAAAAACTGTTTTTT	CASSQDGTVEKLFF	-	once	TRBJ1-4	TRBV3-1
TGCAGCGGCGGGACAGGGGGCATTCAGTACTTC	CSGGTGGIQYF	TRBD1	-	TRBJ2-4	TRBV29-1
TGTGCCAGCAGCAGTCCGACAGGGGCGGGAACTGAAGCTTTCTTT	CASSSPTGAGTEAFF	TRBD1	many	TRBJ1-1	TRBV7-9
TGTGCCAGCAGCTTTGGGGGTAGTTTCACAGAGACCCAGTACTTC	CASSFGGSFTETQYF	-	-	TRBJ2-5	TRBV7-2
TGTGCCACCCTGGGGTTTAGTAGCTCCTACGAGCAGTACTTC	CATLGFSSSYEQYF	-	many	TRBJ2-7	TRBV6-1